This TCR beta chain was obtained from a study of OX40 agonist ivuxolimab in advanced cancers. Study summary: While on treatment, patients had intravenous ivuxolimab at 0.01 to 10 mg/kg every 2 weeks. Three patients, one with hepatocellular carcinoma and two with cutaneous melanoma, achieved partial responses.

Clones were read by immunoSEQ multiplex PCR, and TCRdb kept only the in-frame ones, dropping some. The repertoire consists of more than 70,000 clones, with roughly 89% occurring once and the leading ten covering more than 9.5%. A note on this clone: The antigen remains undetermined.

The CDR3 has 16 residues. With 5 bases clipped from V and 2 bases from J, the junction kept 8 bases outside the gene matches. The germline CDR1 and CDR2 sequences are SGHAT and FQNNGV. General study findings and limits: Among patients with partial responses at 0.1-3.0 mg/kg, clonal expansion was among the lowest. Relative to CD4+, CD8+ T cells held more expanded clones on average.

The rearrangement uses TRBV11-2 and TRBJ2-3, with 9 bases lining up with TRBD1. The clonotype comes from an adult with an advanced solid tumor such as melanoma, head and neck, liver or kidney cancer. The sequences come from CD4+ or CD8+ T cells sorted from blood, collected in a trial of the OX40 agonist ivuxolimab. The CDR3 nucleotides are TGTGCCAGCAGCCTGAGGACAGGGGACCCCACAGATACGCAGTATTTT. It specifies CASSLRTGDPTDTQYF.